This passage covers 30 T cell receptor beta chains from one sample sequenced in a study of shared clonotypes between healthy human individuals. Only in-frame clones appear in the TCRdb table, and some are missing; sequencing was by immunoSEQ multiplex PCR. Of a few hundred thousand clones in the sample, about 95% were seen once. CD8 cells classed as naive were CD45RO-negative and positively selected for CCR7, excluding terminally differentiated effector memory CD45RA+ cells. The sequencing input was naive CD8+ T cells sorted from blood. The receptor source for this set is a woman between 25 and 40 years old in good health.

The chain couples TRBV27 to TRBJ2-7; D call uncertain. The V and J ends lost 3 bases and 6 bases respectively, with 15 bases between them. Germline CDR1 and CDR2: MNHEY and SMNVEV (reference sequence). CDR3 length: 14 residues. The CDR3 loop is CASSLVGSLSEQYF. CDR3 nucleotides: TGTGCCAGCAGTTTGGTAGGGTCCCTCTCCGAGCAGTACTTC.

V is TRBV11-2 and J is TRBJ1-4; D remains unclear. The CDR3 runs to 16 residues. Germline V gene sequence: CDR1 SGHAT, CDR2 FQNNGV. Trimming stripped 6 bases from V and 0 bases from J, with 14 bases between. The CDR3 here is CASSSWTGATNEKLFF. Written as DNA, the CDR3 is TGTGCCAGCAGTTCTTGGACCGGGGCAACTAATGAAAAACTGTTTTTT.

J is TRBJ1-1 and V is TRBV19, with 7 bases matching TRBD1. This CDR3 is 13 amino acids long. Trimming removed 5 bases from V and 7 bases from J; junction bases left unmatched: 7. Germline CDR1 LNHDA, CDR2 SQIVND (reference sequence). CDR3 loop: CASSFGTAYEAFF. CDR3 DNA sequence: TGTGCCAGTAGTTTCGGGACAGCCTATGAAGCTTTCTTT.

The gene calls are TRBV4-2 and TRBJ2-2; D remains unclear. Deletions cut 4 bases from V and 4 bases from J, with 7 bases between. CDR3 length: 13 amino acids. The germline V gene encodes CDR1 LGHNA and CDR2 YNFKEQ. The CDR3 here is CASSPGGTGELFF. The DNA for the CDR3 is TGTGCCAGCAGCCCCGGCGGCACCGGGGAGCTGTTTTTT.

The chain couples TRBV7-6 to TRBJ2-1; 11 positions agree with TRBD2. After removal of 4 bases from V and 6 bases from J, the junction contained 8 bases not matched to a gene. The CDR3 consists of 16 residues. Germline CDR1 and CDR2: SGHVS and FNYEAQ. CDR3 in amino acids: CASSSLAGGAGNEQFF. CDR3 coding DNA: TGTGCCAGCAGCTCCTTAGCGGGAGGGGCGGGCAATGAGCAGTTCTTC.

The CDR3: CAISESPGSGNTIYF. In nucleotides, the CDR3 is TGTGCCATCAGTGAGTCTCCGGGGTCTGGAAACACCATATATTTT. The chain recombines TRBV10-3 with TRBJ1-3; unclear D gene. In germline, CDR1 is ENHRY, CDR2 SYGVKD. The CDR3 loop spans 15 amino acids. Trimming removed 0 bases at V and 1 base at J, with 7 bases between.

V gene TRBV5-1 combines with J gene TRBJ2-3; 8 bases align to TRBD2. The CDR3 extends over 15 amino acids. CDR1 is SGHRS and CDR2 is YFSETQ in the germline V gene. The V segment lost 5 bases and the J segment 6 bases; nucleotides outside the gene matches: 11. DNA of the CDR3: TGCGCCAGCAGAGAGACTAGCGCTCAATCCGATACGCAGTATTTT. This encodes CASRETSAQSDTQYF.

This chain links TRBV28 with TRBJ2-7, with D tentatively TRBD2 (7 bases). Germline CDR1 and CDR2: MDHEN and SYDVKM. The CDR3 is made up of 15 amino acids. V was cut by 6 bases and J by 2 bases, with 17 bases left in between. CDR3 loop: CASSWERDITYEQYF. The CDR3 DNA is TGTGCCAGCAGCTGGGAGCGGGACATAACCTACGAGCAGTACTTC. The full variable domain, rest sourced from reference TRBV28 and TRBJ2-7, is DVKVTQSSRYLVKRTGEKVFLECVQDMDHENMFWYRQDPGLGLRLIYFSYDVKMKEKGDIPEGYSVSREKKERFSLILESASTNQTSMYLCASSWERDITYEQYFGPGTRLTVT.

The V and J genes are TRBV9 and TRBJ2-3; no firm D call. CDR3 length equals 15 residues. The germline gives CDR1 SGDLS, CDR2 YYNGEE. Trimming took 3 bases from V and 2 from J, leaving 13 bases between them. The CDR3 loop reads CASSGRTTDTDTQYF. CDR3 DNA sequence: TGTGCCAGCAGCGGACGAACTACTGACACAGATACGCAGTATTTT.

This chain uses TRBV11-2 with TRBJ2-5; no definite D call. From germline, CDR1 is SGHAT and CDR2 FQNNGV. V was shortened by 2 bases and J by 3 bases, with 16 bases between the two germline ends. The CDR3 covers 16 residues. The CDR3 protein is CASSLNLRQAEETQYF. Here the CDR3 DNA reads TGTGCCAGCAGCTTAAATCTCCGCCAAGCAGAAGAGACCCAGTACTTC.

The chain combines TRBV2 with TRBJ2-1; D is unclear. Germline loops: CDR1 SNHLY, CDR2 FYNNEI. The CDR3 contains 16 residues. The V gene lost 3 bases and the J gene lost 5 bases, with 17 bases spanning the gap. The CDR3 reads CASSDRKGPAHNEQFF. In nucleotides, the CDR3 is TGTGCCAGCAGTGATCGGAAAGGACCGGCTCACAATGAGCAGTTCTTC.

The chain couples TRBV7-9 to TRBJ2-1; 8 positions agree with TRBD2. J was trimmed by 15 bases and V by 4 bases; bases with no gene match: 26. CDR1 is SEHNR and CDR2 is FQNEAQ in the germline V gene (reference sequence). The CDR3 totals 18 residues. This CDR3 is CASSSKFKTGTSKVGPFF. As DNA, the CDR3 is TGTGCCAGCAGCTCAAAATTTAAGACCGGGACTAGTAAAGTGGGCCCGTTCTTC.

V usage is TRBV27 and J usage is TRBJ1-4; D is unresolved. Per germline, CDR1 MNHEY and CDR2 SMNVEV (reference sequence). The CDR3 contains 14 residues. Trimming took 4 bases from V and 5 from J, leaving 11 bases between them. CDR3 residues: CASSSDGLNEKLFF. For the CDR3, the DNA is TGTGCCAGCAGTTCGGACGGATTGAATGAAAAACTGTTTTTT. Using reference TRBV27 and TRBJ1-4 for the parts outside the CDR3, the full variable domain is EAQVTQNPRYLITVTGKKLTVTCSQNMNHEYMSWYRQDPGLGLRQIYYSMNVEVTDKGDVPEGYKVSRKEKRNFPLILESPSPNQTSLYFCASSSDGLNEKLFFGSGTQLSVL.

The V and J genes are TRBV27 and TRBJ2-3; 7 bases match TRBD2. The CDR3 consists of 16 residues. V trimming: 5 bases; J trimming: 2 bases; junction bases outside the gene matches: 10. The germline V gene encodes CDR1 MNHEY and CDR2 SMNVEV (reference sequence). The CDR3 DNA sequence: TGTGCCAGCAGTCCAGCTAGCGGAGAAATCACAGATACGCAGTATTTT. It is translated as CASSPASGEITDTQYF.

J is TRBJ1-1 and V is TRBV27; D is undetermined. V was shortened by 6 bases and J by 0 bases, with 14 bases between the two germline ends. CDR1 is MNHEY and CDR2 is SMNVEV in the germline V gene (reference sequence). This CDR3 is 15 amino acids long. CDR3 in amino acids: CASRVQTDVNTEAFF. The DNA for the CDR3 is TGTGCCAGCAGAGTCCAGACGGACGTGAACACTGAAGCTTTCTTT.

This chain uses TRBV28 with TRBJ1-3; D ambiguous. V was cut by 2 bases and J by 8 bases, with 16 bases left in between. This CDR3 comprises 15 residues. The germline V gene has CDR1 MDHEN and CDR2 SYDVKM. In nucleotides, the CDR3 is TGTGCCAGCAGTTTAGGCGGCAGGATCGAGGACACCATATATTTT. It is translated as CASSLGGRIEDTIYF.

CDR3 nucleotides: TGTGCCTGGAGTGTGGCAGACTCCTACGAGCAGTACTTC. It yields the protein CAWSVADSYEQYF. The V gene is TRBV30, the J gene TRBJ2-7; no reliable D call. Germline V lookup: CDR1 GTSNPN, CDR2 SVGIG (reference sequence). The CDR3 runs to 13 residues. Trimming cost V 0 bases and J 0 bases, with 6 bases left between them.

The chain joins TRBV7-6 to TRBJ2-2; D remains unclear. The CDR3 has 17 amino acids. Trimming left V 6 bases short and J 3 bases short, with 20 bases between. The V gene's germline CDR1 is SGHVS and CDR2 FNYEAQ. CDR3 nucleotides: TGTGCCAGCAGTCCTACCGGTTGGAGATCCTACACCGGGGAGCTGTTTTTT. This codes for CASSPTGWRSYTGELFF.

The V and J genes are TRBV4-1 and TRBJ2-1; the match to TRBD2 covers 8 bases. Germline trimming cut 3 bases from V and 11 bases from J; bases unmatched to any gene: 15. The CDR3 is 16 residues long. Per germline, CDR1 MGHRA and CDR2 YSYEKL. CDR3 protein: CASSHPTSGPFPQQFF. The CDR3, as DNA: TGCGCCAGCAGCCATCCTACTAGCGGTCCCTTTCCCCAGCAGTTCTTC.

The V call is TRBV28, the J call TRBJ1-5; 9 nucleotides line up with TRBD1. CDR1 is MDHEN, CDR2 SYDVKM, per germline. V was clipped by 5 bases and J by 7 bases; unmatched bases: 6. The CDR3 totals 14 residues. CDR3 DNA: TGTGCCAGCAGTCCCCGACAGGGGGTCCAGCCCCAGCATTTT. Amino acid sequence: CASSPRQGVQPQHF.

The gene calls are TRBV28 and TRBJ2-2; 10 bases map to TRBD2. Looked up from germline, CDR1 is MDHEN and CDR2 is SYDVKM. The CDR3 is made up of 15 amino acids. V trimming: 3 bases; J trimming: 6 bases; junction bases outside the gene matches: 4. This CDR3 reads CASSLEAGGPGELFF. The CDR3, as DNA: TGTGCCAGCAGTTTGGAAGCGGGAGGGCCCGGGGAGCTGTTTTTT.

The rearrangement uses TRBV5-1 and TRBJ2-5; 7 bases align to TRBD2. Per the germline V gene, CDR1 is SGHRS and CDR2 is YFSETQ. J was trimmed by 2 bases and V by 2 bases; bases with no gene match: 3. There are 14 residues in the CDR3. CDR3 DNA sequence: TGCGCCAGCAGCTTCCTAGCGGTTCAAGAGACCCAGTACTTC. Protein product: CASSFLAVQETQYF.

This clone was seen once. The J gene is TRBJ2-2, the V gene TRBV2, with 8 bases lining up with TRBD2. Unmatched junction bases numbered 5, after V lost 6 bases and J lost 2 bases. The CDR3 covers 15 residues. CDR1 is SNHLY, CDR2 FYNNEI, per germline. CDR3 residues: CASRAGLANTGELFF. The CDR3 region has the DNA TGTGCCAGCAGAGCCGGACTAGCCAACACCGGGGAGCTGTTTTTT.

The V gene is TRBV21-1, the J gene TRBJ1-1; TRBD1, the table's D call, was not compared with the DNA. TRBV21-1 is recorded as a pseudogene. The CDR3 length is 17 residues. The DNA for the CDR3 is TGTGCCAGCAGTAAACCCCCTAAAACAGGGGGCAGAACTGAAGCTTTCTTT. It translates to CASSKPPKTGGRTEAFF.

The gene calls are TRBV28 and TRBJ1-1; possibly TRBD1 for D (6 bases). V was trimmed by 1 base and J by 1 base, leaving 19 bases between them. The CDR3 extends over 18 amino acids. CDR1 is MDHEN, CDR2 SYDVKM, per germline. CDR3 DNA: TGTGCCAGCAGTTTATCGGCCGCTATTGGCAGGGGGAACACTGAAGCTTTCTTT. Translating it yields CASSLSAAIGRGNTEAFF.

This rearrangement joins TRBV9 to TRBJ2-1, with 8 bases aligning to TRBD2. Germline V CDR1 and CDR2: SGDLS, YYNGEE. The CDR3 runs 16 residues. The ends lost 4 bases at V and 6 bases at J; junction bases unmatched: 12. CDR3 protein: CASSPWTSSLFNEQFF. The CDR3 coding sequence is TGTGCCAGCAGCCCATGGACTAGCTCTCTATTCAATGAGCAGTTCTTC.

This sequence joins TRBV5-1 and TRBJ2-2; either TRBD1 or TRBD2 may supply D (6 bases each). Trimming took off 0 bases at V and 2 bases at J, with 14 bases between the two ends. The CDR3 contains 17 residues. CDR1 SGHRS and CDR2 YFSETQ come from the germline V gene. The CDR3 bases are TGCGCCAGCAGCTTGGCCGGGGGCGGGACCAACACCGGGGAGCTGTTTTTT. Amino acid sequence: CASSLAGGGTNTGELFF.

The chain joins TRBV27 to TRBJ1-2; TRBD1 aligns across 7 bases. V was pared by 1 base and J by 5 bases, with 7 bases of the junction left unmatched. CDR1 is MNHEY and CDR2 is SMNVEV in the germline V gene (reference sequence). This CDR3 is 15 amino acids long. The CDR3 is CASSLLGQTGYGYTF. The CDR3 bases are TGTGCCAGCAGTTTATTGGGACAGACAGGGTATGGCTACACCTTC.

The chain carries TRBV4-1 and TRBJ1-6; D possibly corresponds to TRBD1 (6 bases). Germline-derived CDR1 and CDR2 are MGHRA and YSYEKL. Trimming took 3 bases from V and 5 from J, leaving 14 bases between them. This CDR3 is 16 amino acids long. The CDR3 region is CASSQGGQLNNSPLHF. CDR3 DNA sequence: TGCGCCAGCAGCCAGGGTGGACAGCTAAATAATTCACCCCTCCACTTT.

This clone was recorded only once. The chain has TRBV7-8 and TRBJ1-5, with TRBD1 as a possible D gene (5 bases). The CDR3 has 15 residues. V was shortened by 0 bases and J by 6 bases, with 12 bases between the two germline ends. Germline CDR1 SGHVS, CDR2 FQNEAQ. CDR3 sequence: CASSLARRGGQPQHF. The CDR3 coding sequence is TGTGCCAGCAGCTTAGCGAGGCGGGGCGGTCAGCCCCAGCATTTT.